This note documents a single TCR beta chain sequence. On cycle 4 day 1 and cycle 7 day 1, as well as at baseline, blood was sampled. This entry comes from a study of OX40 agonist ivuxolimab in advanced cancers. The overall study: Three patients got partial responses; one had hepatocellular carcinoma and two had cutaneous melanoma.

Measured with immunoSEQ multiplex PCR; TCRdb has only the in-frame clones, and not every one. The top ten hold approximately 1.8% of the sample, which has under 45,000 clones, about four fifths seen once. Germline V CDR1 and CDR2: SGHRS, YFSETQ. The CDR3 consists of 16 residues. Trimming at V came to 3 bases and at J to 0 bases, leaving 7 bases not matched to a gene. Specimen: CD4+ or CD8+ T cells sorted from blood, collected in a trial of the OX40 agonist ivuxolimab. J is TRBJ2-3 and V is TRBV5-1, with TRBD1 matching 7 bases. This clonotype originated in an adult with an advanced solid tumor such as melanoma, head and neck, liver or kidney cancer. The CDR3 region is CASSWGDRDSTDTQYF. The CDR3 DNA sequence: TGCGCCAGCAGCTGGGGCGACAGGGATAGCACAGATACGCAGTATTTT.